This TCR beta chain came from a study of identical twins. A few counts support this clonotype. As yet, its antigen is unknown. CDR3 length equals 13 residues. CDR1 and CDR2 from the germline V gene are SGDLS and YYNGEE. V was shortened by 2 bases and J by 3 bases, with 8 bases between the two germline ends. Study-level results: For out-of-frame alpha sequences shared by twins, low generation probability was in excess. Conclusions were drawn cross-sectionally by statistical analysis, without following the same donors. The authors noted that invariant MAIT and iNKT cells could partly confound zero-insertion analyses.

From the 5' RACE reads, TCRdb called clonotypes with MiXCR, one entry per CDR3 protein. This table has some 460,000 distinct CDR3 sequences, over 12% appearing once. This sample also belongs to another study, concerning yellow fever vaccine responses in identical twins. Turning to that study: In identical twins, vaccine T cell responses appeared partly shared and partly individual.

The source of this sequence is a woman aged 18-29 years in good health. Sequencing was performed on CD4+ T cells sorted from blood. This chain uses TRBV9 with TRBJ1-1; TRBD1 might be the D (6 bases). The CDR3 spells CASSVDRYTEAFF. CDR3 nucleotides: TGTGCCAGCAGCGTTGACAGGTACACTGAAGCTTTCTTT.